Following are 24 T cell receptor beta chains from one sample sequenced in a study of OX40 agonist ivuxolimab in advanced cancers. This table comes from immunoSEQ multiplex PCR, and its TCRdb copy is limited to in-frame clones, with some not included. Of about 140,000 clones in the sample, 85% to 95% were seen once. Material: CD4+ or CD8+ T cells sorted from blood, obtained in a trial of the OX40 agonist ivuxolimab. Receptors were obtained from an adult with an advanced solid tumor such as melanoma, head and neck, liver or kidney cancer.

The CDR3: CASSGQGEAGELFF. The DNA for the CDR3 is TGTGCCAGCAGCGGACAGGGGGAGGCCGGGGAGCTGTTTTTT. The V gene is TRBV9, the J gene TRBJ2-2, with 9 bases aligning to TRBD1. The CDR3 has 14 amino acids. Germline V gene lookup returns CDR1 SGDLS and CDR2 YYNGEE. V lost 3 bases, J lost 6 bases, and 3 bases stayed unmatched.

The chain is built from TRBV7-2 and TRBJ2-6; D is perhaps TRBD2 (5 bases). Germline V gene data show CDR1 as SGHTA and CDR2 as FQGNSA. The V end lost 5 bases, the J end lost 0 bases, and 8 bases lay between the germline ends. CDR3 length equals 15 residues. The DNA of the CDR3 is TGTGCCAGCAGCCCCGGGAACTCTGGGGCCAACGTCCTGACTTTC. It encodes CASSPGNSGANVLTF.

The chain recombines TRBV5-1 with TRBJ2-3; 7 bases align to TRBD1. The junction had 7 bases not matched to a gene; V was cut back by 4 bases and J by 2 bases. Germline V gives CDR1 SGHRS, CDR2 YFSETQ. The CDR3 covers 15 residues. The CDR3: CASSKGTENTDTQYF. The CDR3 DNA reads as TGCGCCAGCAGCAAAGGGACAGAGAACACAGATACGCAGTATTTT.

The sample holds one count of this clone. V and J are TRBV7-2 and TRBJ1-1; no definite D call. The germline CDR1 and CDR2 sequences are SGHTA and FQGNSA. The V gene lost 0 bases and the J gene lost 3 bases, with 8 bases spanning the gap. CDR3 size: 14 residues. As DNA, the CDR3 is TGTGCCAGCAGCTTAGCGGAGCTACACACTGAAGCTTTCTTT. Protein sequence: CASSLAELHTEAFF. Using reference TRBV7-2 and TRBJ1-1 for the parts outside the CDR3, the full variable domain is GAGVSQSPSNKVTEKGKDVELRCDPISGHTALYWYRQSLGQGLEFLIYFQGNSAPDKSGLPSDRFSAERTGGSVSTLTIQRTQQEDSAVYLCASSLAELHTEAFFGQGTRLTVV.

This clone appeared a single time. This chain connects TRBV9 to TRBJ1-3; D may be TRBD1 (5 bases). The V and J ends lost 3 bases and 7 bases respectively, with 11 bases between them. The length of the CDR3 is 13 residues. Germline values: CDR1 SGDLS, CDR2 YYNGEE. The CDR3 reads CASSDGQGNTIYF. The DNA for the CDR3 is TGTGCCAGCAGCGATGGACAAGGTAACACCATATATTTT.

The CDR3, as DNA: TGCGCCAGCAGCTTAGGGACTAGTTACTACAATGAGCAGTTCTTC. Amino acids: CASSLGTSYYNEQFF. V and J are TRBV5-1 and TRBJ2-1; 8 nucleotides agree with TRBD2. This CDR3 spans 15 amino acids. Germline CDR1 is SGHRS and CDR2 is YFSETQ. V shed 2 bases and J 3 bases; nucleotides not matched to a gene: 4. The whole variable domain, remainder taken from reference TRBV5-1 and TRBJ2-1, is KAGVTQTPRYLIKTRGQQVTLSCSPISGHRSVSWYQQTPGQGLQFLFEYFSETQRNKGNFPGRFSGRQFSNSRSEMNVSTLELGDSALYLCASSLGTSYYNEQFFGPGTRLTVL.

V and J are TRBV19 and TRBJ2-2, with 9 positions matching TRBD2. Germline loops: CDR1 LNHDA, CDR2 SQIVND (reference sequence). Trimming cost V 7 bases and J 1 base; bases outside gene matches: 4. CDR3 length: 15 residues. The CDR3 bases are TGTGCCAGTAATCCTAGCGGGATGAACACCGGGGAGCTGTTTTTT. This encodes CASNPSGMNTGELFF.

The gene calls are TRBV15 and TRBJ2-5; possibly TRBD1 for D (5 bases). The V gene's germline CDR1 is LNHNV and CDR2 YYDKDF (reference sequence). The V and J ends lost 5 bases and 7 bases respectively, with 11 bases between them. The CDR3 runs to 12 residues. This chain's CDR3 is CATSARTWTQYF. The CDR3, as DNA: TGTGCCACCAGCGCCCGGACATGGACCCAGTACTTC.

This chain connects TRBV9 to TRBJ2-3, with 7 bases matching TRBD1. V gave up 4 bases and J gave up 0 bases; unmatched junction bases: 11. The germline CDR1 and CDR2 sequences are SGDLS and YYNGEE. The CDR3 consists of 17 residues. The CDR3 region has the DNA TGTGCCAGCAGCCCCCTAAGTCCGGGACAGAGCACAGATACGCAGTATTTT. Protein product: CASSPLSPGQSTDTQYF.

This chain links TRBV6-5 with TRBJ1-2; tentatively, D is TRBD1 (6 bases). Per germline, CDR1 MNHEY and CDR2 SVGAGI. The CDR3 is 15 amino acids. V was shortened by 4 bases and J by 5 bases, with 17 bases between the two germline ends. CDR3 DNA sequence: TGTGCCAGCAGTTCCCCAGGGGAAGGCAGGTATGGCTACACCTTC. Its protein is CASSSPGEGRYGYTF.

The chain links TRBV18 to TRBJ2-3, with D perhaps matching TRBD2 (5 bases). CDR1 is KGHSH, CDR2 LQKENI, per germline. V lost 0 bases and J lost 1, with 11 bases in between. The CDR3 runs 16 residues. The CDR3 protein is CASSPPRGSGTDTQYF. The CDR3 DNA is TGTGCCAGCTCACCACCTCGAGGGAGCGGCACAGATACGCAGTATTTT.

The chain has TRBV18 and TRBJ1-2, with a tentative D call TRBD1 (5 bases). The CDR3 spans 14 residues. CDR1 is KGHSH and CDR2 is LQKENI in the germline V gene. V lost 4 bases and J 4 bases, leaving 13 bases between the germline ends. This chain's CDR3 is CASSRPGSGYGYTF. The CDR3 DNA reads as TGTGCCAGCTCACGCCCAGGGAGTGGCTATGGCTACACCTTC.

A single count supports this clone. The CDR3 DNA follows: TGTGCCAGCAGTCGGAACAACAATCAGCCCCAGCATTTT. Amino acid sequence: CASSRNNNQPQHF. The chain combines TRBV7-3 with TRBJ1-5; the D is unclear. In germline, CDR1 is SGHTA, CDR2 FQGTGA. V was trimmed by 6 bases and J by 3 bases, leaving 9 bases between them. CDR3 length: 13 amino acids.

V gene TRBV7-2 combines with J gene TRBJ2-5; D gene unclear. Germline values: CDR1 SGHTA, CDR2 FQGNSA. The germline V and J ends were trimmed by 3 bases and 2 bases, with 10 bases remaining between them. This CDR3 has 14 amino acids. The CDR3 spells CASSFNGFQETQYF. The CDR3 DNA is TGTGCCAGCAGCTTCAACGGGTTTCAAGAGACCCAGTACTTC.

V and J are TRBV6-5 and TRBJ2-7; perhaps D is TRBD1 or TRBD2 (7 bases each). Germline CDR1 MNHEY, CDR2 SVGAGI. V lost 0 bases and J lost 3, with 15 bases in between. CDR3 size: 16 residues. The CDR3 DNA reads TGTGCCAGCAGTTACTCTTTCCAGGGGGGGGTCTACGAGCAGTACTTC. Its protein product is CASSYSFQGGVYEQYF.

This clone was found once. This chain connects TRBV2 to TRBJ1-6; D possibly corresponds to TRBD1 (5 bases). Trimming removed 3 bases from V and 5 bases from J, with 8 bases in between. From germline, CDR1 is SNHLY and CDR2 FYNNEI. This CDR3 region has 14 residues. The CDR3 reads CASSEGRNNSPLHF. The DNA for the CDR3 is TGTGCCAGCAGTGAGGGACGTAATAATTCACCCCTCCACTTT.

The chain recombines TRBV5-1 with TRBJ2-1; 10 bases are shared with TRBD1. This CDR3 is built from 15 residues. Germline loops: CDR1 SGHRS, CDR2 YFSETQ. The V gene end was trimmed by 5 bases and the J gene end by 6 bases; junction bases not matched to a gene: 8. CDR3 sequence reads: CASRSGTGVFNEQFF. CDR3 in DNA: TGCGCCAGCAGGTCCGGGACAGGGGTTTTCAATGAGCAGTTCTTC.

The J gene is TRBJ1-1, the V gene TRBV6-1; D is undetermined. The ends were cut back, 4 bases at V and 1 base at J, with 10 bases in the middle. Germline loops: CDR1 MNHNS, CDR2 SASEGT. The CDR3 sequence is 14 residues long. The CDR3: CASSVRAGNTEAFF. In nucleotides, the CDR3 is TGTGCCAGCAGTGTACGGGCAGGGAACACTGAAGCTTTCTTT.

The CDR3 region has the DNA TGTGCCAGCAGCCCGCGCTATCAATGGACTGAAGCTTTCTTT. Amino acid sequence: CASSPRYQWTEAFF. V gene TRBV7-2 combines with J gene TRBJ1-1; D remains ambiguous. This CDR3 region has 14 residues. Germline CDR1 and CDR2: SGHTA and FQGNSA. V lost 5 bases, J lost 5 bases, and 15 bases lay in between.

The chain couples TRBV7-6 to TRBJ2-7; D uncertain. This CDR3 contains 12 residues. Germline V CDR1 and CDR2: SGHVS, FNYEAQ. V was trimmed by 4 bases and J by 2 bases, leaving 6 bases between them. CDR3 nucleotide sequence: TGTGCCAGCAGCTCTCGTACCTACGAGCAGTACTTC. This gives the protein CASSSRTYEQYF.

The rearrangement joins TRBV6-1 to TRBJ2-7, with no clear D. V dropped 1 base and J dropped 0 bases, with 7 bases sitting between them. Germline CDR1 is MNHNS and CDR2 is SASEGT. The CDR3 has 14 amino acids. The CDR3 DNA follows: TGTGCCAGCAGTGAAGGTGGGCGCTCCTACGAGCAGTACTTC. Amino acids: CASSEGGRSYEQYF.

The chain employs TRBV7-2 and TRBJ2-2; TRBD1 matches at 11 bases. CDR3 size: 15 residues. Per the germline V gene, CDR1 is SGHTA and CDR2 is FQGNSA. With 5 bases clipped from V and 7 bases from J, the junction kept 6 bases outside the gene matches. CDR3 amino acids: CASSPWTGGVGELFF. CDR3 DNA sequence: TGTGCCAGCAGCCCCTGGACAGGGGGCGTCGGGGAGCTGTTTTTT.

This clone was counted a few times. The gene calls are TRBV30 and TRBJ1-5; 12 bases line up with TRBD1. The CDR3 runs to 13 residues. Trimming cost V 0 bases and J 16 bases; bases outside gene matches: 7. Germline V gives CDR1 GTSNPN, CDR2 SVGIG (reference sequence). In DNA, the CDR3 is TGTGCCTGGAGTGTACAAGGGACAGGGGGCCTACATTTT. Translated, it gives CAWSVQGTGGLHF.

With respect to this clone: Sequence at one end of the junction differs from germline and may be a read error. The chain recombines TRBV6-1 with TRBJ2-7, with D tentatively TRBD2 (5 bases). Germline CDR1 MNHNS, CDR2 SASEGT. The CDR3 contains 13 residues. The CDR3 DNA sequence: TGTGCCAGCAGACGAGGGAGCTCCCACGAGCAGTACTTC. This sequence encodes CASRRGSSHEQYF.